This T cell receptor beta chain was sequenced in a study of T cell repertoires in cytomegalovirus infection. Study details: Evidence of both CMV infection and a matching HLA type came from public TCR beta signatures.

This clonotype was found a few times. The target antigen is unknown. This CDR3 has 13 residues. Germline V gene data show CDR1 as MNHEY and CDR2 as SVGAGI. The V gene lost 6 bases and the J gene lost 6 bases, with 15 bases spanning the gap. Study-wide results and limits: Dominating the ex vivo response were TCR beta clonotypes that were CMV-specific and HLA-C-restricted.

Each CDR3 protein is one row after TCRdb ran MiXCR on the reads. The profile shows 150,000 to 200,000 distinct CDR3 sequences, 13% to 15% of them singletons. The clonotype comes from a human donor in good health (CMV status not recorded). Some clones in this sample may be carry-over from other donors' samples. This chain joins TRBV6-5 and TRBJ2-7, with TRBD1 as a possible D gene (7 bases). Source material: PBMCs. This CDR3 reads CASRGSGGREQYF. CDR3 in DNA: TGTGCCAGCAGGGGCTCAGGGGGGCGCGAGCAGTACTTC.